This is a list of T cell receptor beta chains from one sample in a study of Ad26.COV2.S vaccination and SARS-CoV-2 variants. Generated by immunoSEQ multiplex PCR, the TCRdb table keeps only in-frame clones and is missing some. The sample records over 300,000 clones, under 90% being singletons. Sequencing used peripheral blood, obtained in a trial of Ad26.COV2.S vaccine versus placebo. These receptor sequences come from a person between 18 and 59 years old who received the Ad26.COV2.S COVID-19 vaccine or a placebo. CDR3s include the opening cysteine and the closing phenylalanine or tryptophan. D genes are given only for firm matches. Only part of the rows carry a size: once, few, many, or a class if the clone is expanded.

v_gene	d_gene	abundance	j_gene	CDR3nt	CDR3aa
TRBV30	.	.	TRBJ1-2	TGTGCCTGTTGGGACGGGAACTATGGCTACACCTTC	CACWDGNYGYTF
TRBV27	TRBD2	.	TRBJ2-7	TGTGCCAGCAGTTTAATCGGGGGGGTCTACGAGCAGTACTTC	CASSLIGGVYEQYF
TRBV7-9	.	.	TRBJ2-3	TGTGCCAGCAGCTTGGCACAGGGAACGCAGTATTTT	CASSLAQGTQYF
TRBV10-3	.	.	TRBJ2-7	TGTGCCATCAGTGACCGGGGCCTCCTGGAGCAGTACTTC	CAISDRGLLEQYF
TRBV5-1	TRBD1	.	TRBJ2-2	TGCGCCAGCAGCTTGGAGGCAGGGGGTAGATTAAACACCGGGGAGCTGTTTTTT	CASSLEAGGRLNTGELFF
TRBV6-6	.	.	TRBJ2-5	TGTGCCAGCAGTCCGTGGGGCGCCTCGTACCAAGAGACCCAGTACTTC	CASSPWGASYQETQYF
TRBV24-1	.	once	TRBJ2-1	TGTGCCACCAGTGATTTGGGGACGGGGGCCAATGAGCAGTTCTTC	CATSDLGTGANEQFF
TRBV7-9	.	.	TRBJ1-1	TGTGCCAGCAGCTTGCCAGGGATCAACACTGAAGCTTTCTTT	CASSLPGINTEAFF
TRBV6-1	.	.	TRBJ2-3	TGTGCCAGCAGTGAAGCAGGCAAGGGAGGCCGCGATACGCAGTATTTT	CASSEAGKGGRDTQYF
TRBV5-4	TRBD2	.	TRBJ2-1	TGTGCCAGCACCGAATTAGCGGGGGCTATCAATGAGCAGTTCTTC	CASTELAGAINEQFF
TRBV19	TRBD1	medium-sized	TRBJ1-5	TGTGCCAGTAGTACGGGACAGGAAATAAGTCAGCCCCAGCATTTT	CASSTGQEISQPQHF
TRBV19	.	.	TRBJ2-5	TGTGCCAGTAGTAGGTCGACCGTTGGTAGAAGGTATCTCCAAGAGACCCAGTACTTC	CASSRSTVGRRYLQETQYF
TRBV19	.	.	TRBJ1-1	TGTGCCAGTACCGATATAGGGTACCGAACTGAAGCTTTCTTT	CASTDIGYRTEAFF
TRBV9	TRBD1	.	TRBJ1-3	TGTGCCAGCAGCTTGAGGGACAGGAGCTCTGGAAACACCATATATTTT	CASSLRDRSSGNTIYF
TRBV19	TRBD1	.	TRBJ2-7	TGTGCCAGTAGTGGCAACAGGGGGCATTACGAGCAGTACTTC	CASSGNRGHYEQYF
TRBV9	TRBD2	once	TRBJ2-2	TGTGCCAGCAGCGTAGTAGCGGGGGGGCATGCCGGGGAGCTGTTTTTT	CASSVVAGGHAGELFF
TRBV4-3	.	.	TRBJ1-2	TGCGCCAGCAGCCAAGGGCAGCCTAACTATGGCTACACCTTC	CASSQGQPNYGYTF
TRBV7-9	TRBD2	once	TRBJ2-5	TGTGCCAGCAGCTTAGACTCAGGTAGCGGGTACCAAGAGACCCAGTACTTC	CASSLDSGSGYQETQYF
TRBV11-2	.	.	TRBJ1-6	TGTGCCAGCAGCTTAGGTTTTGGGGGCTACGAACCCCTCCACTTT	CASSLGFGGYEPLHF
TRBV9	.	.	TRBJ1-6	TGTGCCAGCAGCGTAGAGTGGGGGCAGTCACCCCTCCACTTT	CASSVEWGQSPLHF
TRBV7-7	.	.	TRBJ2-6	TGTGCCAGCAGTTCTAACTCAGGGGCTGGGGCCAACGTCCTGACTTTC	CASSSNSGAGANVLTF
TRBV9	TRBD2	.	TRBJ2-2	TGTGCCAGCAGCCAGGGACTAGCGGGAGCCACCGGGGAGCTGTTTTTT	CASSQGLAGATGELFF
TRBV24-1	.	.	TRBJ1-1	TGTGCCACCGAGGGTGAGGGGACTGAAGCTTTCTTT	CATEGEGTEAFF
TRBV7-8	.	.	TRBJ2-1	TGTGCCAGCAGCTGGCTAGGACCCTACAATGAGCAGTTCTTC	CASSWLGPYNEQFF
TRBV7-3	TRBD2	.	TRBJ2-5	TGTGCCAGCAGCCCCGGGACTAGCGGTGAGACCCAGTACTTC	CASSPGTSGETQYF
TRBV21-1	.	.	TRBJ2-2	TGTGCCAGCAGCTCAGGGGGGCAGGTAGACAACACCGGGGAGCTGTTTTTT	CASSSGGQVDNTGELFF
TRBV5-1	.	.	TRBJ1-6	TGCGCCAGCAGCTTGGGGCCAATGGATTCACCCCTCCACTTT	CASSLGPMDSPLHF
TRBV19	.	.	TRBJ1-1	TGTGCCAGTAGTTATATTGACAGATTGAACACTGAAGCTTTCTTT	CASSYIDRLNTEAFF
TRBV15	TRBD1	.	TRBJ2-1	TGTGCCACCAGCAGAGATCTAGGGACAGGGTTTGATGAGCAGTTCTTC	CATSRDLGTGFDEQFF
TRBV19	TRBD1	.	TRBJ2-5	TGTGCCAGTAGTATTAGACAGGGGGTATACCAAGAGACCCAGTACTTC	CASSIRQGVYQETQYF
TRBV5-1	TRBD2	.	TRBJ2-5	TGCGCCAGCAGCTCGGGACTAGCGGGGACCCAAGAGACCCAGTACTTC	CASSSGLAGTQETQYF
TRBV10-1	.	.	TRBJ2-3	TGCGCCAGAAGAGAAAGGGACCGTTATAGCACAGATACGCAGTATTTT	CARRERDRYSTDTQYF
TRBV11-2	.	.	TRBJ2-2	TGTGCCAGCAGCCTCCCAGGGATCACCGGGGAGCTGTTTTTT	CASSLPGITGELFF
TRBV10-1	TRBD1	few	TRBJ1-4	TGCGCCAGCAGAGAAGGGGAAGGGGGCATTGAAAAACTGTTTTTT	CASREGEGGIEKLFF
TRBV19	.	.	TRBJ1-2	TGTGCCAGTAGCGGACAGACTAACTATGGCTACACCTTC	CASSGQTNYGYTF
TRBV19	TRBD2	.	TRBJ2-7	TGTGCCAGTAGTATATCTAGCGGGAGCTACGAGCAGTACTTC	CASSISSGSYEQYF
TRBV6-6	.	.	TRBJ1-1	TGTGCCAGCAGTTACGGTACGAACACTGAAGCTTTCTTT	CASSYGTNTEAFF
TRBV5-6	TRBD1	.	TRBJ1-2	TGTGCCAGCAGCTCAGACAGGGCCCCGCGCTGGGGCTACACCTTC	CASSSDRAPRWGYTF
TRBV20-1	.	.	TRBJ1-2	TGCAGTGCGCCCTACAGGGCTGGCTACACCTTC	CSAPYRAGYTF
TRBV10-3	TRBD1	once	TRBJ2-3	TGTGCCACCGCGACAGGGAACACAGATACGCAGTATTTT	CATATGNTDTQYF
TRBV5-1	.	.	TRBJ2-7	TGCGCCAGCAGCTTTTTTGGGGGCCCCTACGAGCAGTACTTC	CASSFFGGPYEQYF
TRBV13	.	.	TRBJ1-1	TGTGCCAGCAGCTTAAGGGTGAACACTGAAGCTTTCTTT	CASSLRVNTEAFF
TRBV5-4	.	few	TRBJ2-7	TGTGCCAGCAGCTCACCGGGACGGGCATGGGGAGAGCAGTACTTC	CASSSPGRAWGEQYF
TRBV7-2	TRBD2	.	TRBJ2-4	TGTGCCAGCAGCTTAGGGCTAGCGGGGGGTCCAGCCAAAAACATTCAGTACTTC	CASSLGLAGGPAKNIQYF
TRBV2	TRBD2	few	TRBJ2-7	TGTGCCAGCAGATCCGGAGCGGGAGGCCCCTACGAGCAGTACTTC	CASRSGAGGPYEQYF
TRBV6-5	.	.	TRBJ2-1	TGTGCCAGCAGTTACCGAGAGGGGCGGGAGCAGTTCTTC	CASSYREGREQFF
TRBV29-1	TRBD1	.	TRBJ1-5	TGCAGCGTTGAAGATCTATCAGGGGGCCCTGATAGCAATCAGCCCCAGCATTTT	CSVEDLSGGPDSNQPQHF
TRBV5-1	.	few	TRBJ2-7	TGCGCCAGCAGCCCGCTCGGGGCCTACGAGCAGTACTTC	CASSPLGAYEQYF
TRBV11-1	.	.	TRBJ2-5	TGTGCCAGCAGCTTAATAGGGTCGGGGACCCAGTACTTC	CASSLIGSGTQYF